The sequence of this T cell receptor (beta chain) was determined in a study of T cells in Graves' hyperthyroidism and ophthalmopathy. It was RNA transcripts that yielded the amplified TCR beta CDR3 regions. A first-round RT-PCR of the TCR CDR3 used the HTBI primer set. TCRdb reprocessed the multiplex PCR reads with MiXCR, giving one entry per CDR3 protein. In the table there are 500,000 to 600,000 distinct CDR3 sequences, 15% to 20% of which are singletons. With duration under 3 months, ophthalmopathy was active: Clinical Activity Score at least 3, NOSPECS at least 4. Diagnoses were established using clinical symptoms, serum thyroxine and TRAb, thyroid ultrasound and orbital computed tomography. PBMCs were sourced from more than 7.5 ml fresh peripheral blood. V lost 5 bases to trimming and J lost 4 bases, with 15 bases between them. CDR3 length: 16 residues. Germline lookup yields CDR1 SGHNT and CDR2 YENEEA.

The sequence was collected from a man in his forties or fifties with Graves' ophthalmopathy. This sequence joins TRBV11-3 and TRBJ1-6; tentative D call: TRBD1 (5 bases). The specimen was blood. CDR3 sequence reads: CASSPSRELYNSPLHF. The CDR3 bases are TGTGCCAGCAGCCCCAGCAGGGAGCTATATAATTCACCCCTCCACTTT.